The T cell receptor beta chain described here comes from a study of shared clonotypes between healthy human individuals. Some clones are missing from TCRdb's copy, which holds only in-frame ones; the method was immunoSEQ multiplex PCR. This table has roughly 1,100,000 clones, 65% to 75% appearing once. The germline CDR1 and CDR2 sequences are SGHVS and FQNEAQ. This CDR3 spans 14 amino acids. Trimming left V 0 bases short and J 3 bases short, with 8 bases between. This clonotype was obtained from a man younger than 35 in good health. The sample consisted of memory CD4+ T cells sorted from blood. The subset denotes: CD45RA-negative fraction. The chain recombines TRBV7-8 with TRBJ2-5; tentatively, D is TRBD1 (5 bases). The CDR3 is CASSLAGQEETQYF. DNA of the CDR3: TGTGCCAGCAGCTTAGCGGGGCAGGAAGAGACCCAGTACTTC.